This T cell receptor (beta chain) was retrieved from a study of blood T cell repertoires in COVID-19. Study background: Samples representing acute and convalescent COVID-19 were sourced from the United States, Italy and Spain.

V dropped 8 bases and J dropped 6 bases, with 14 bases sitting between them. Germline V CDR1 and CDR2: KGHSH, LQKENI. The CDR3 is made up of 13 amino acids. Measured with immunoSEQ multiplex PCR; TCRdb has only the in-frame clones, and not every one. The sample holds about 120,000 clones, 78% seen once. Sequenced: peripheral blood. The origin of this receptor is a man between 65 and 85 years old with acute or convalescent COVID-19. V is TRBV18 and J is TRBJ1-5; D perhaps matches TRBD1 (5 bases). CDR3 sequence (DNA): TGTGCCAGCGCCCAGGGTACTACTCAGCCCCAGCATTTT. Amino acids: CASAQGTTQPQHF. Full variable domain (remainder filled in from reference TRBV18 and TRBJ1-5): NAGVMQNPRHLVRRRGQEARLRCSPMKGHSHVYWYRQLPEEGLKFMVYLQKENIIDESGMPKERFSAEFPKEGPSILRIQQVVRGDSAAYFCASAQGTTQPQHFGDGTRLSIL.